This entry lists 10 T cell receptor beta chains sequenced from one sample in a study of T cell repertoires in ileal Crohn's disease. Assay used: immunoSEQ multiplex PCR; TCRdb lists only in-frame clones, some missing. In the table there are thousands of clones, approximately 79% of which are singletons. The time point: proximal margin of the surgical specimen (macroscopically non-inflamed). Sequencing was carried out using ileal tissue. The receptors come from an adult with Crohn's disease.

For this clone: Other DNA sequences within the sample encode an identical CDR3. V gene TRBV18 combines with J gene TRBJ2-7; TRBD1 agrees at 8 bases. The CDR3 is made up of 13 amino acids. The V and J ends lost 6 bases and 4 bases, in that order; junction bases with no gene match: 5. Germline V gene sequence: CDR1 KGHSH, CDR2 LQKENI. CDR3 protein: CASSRGQAYEQYF. In DNA, the CDR3 is TGTGCCAGCTCCCGGGGACAGGCATACGAGCAGTACTTC.

V and J are TRBV18 and TRBJ1-5; maybe TRBD1 (6 bases). The germline CDR1 and CDR2 sequences are KGHSH and LQKENI. CDR3 size: 12 residues. Deletions cut 2 bases from V and 9 bases from J, with 8 bases between. The CDR3 region has the DNA TGTGCCAGCTCACCAAGGGGGGGGCCCCAGCATTTT. Its translation is CASSPRGGPQHF.

The chain is built from TRBV29-1 and TRBJ1-2; D is unclear. V was cut by 6 bases and J by 0 bases, with 11 bases left in between. Germline V gives CDR1 SQVTM, CDR2 ANQGSEA. This CDR3 spans 13 amino acids. CDR3 sequence reads: CSVLRLANYGYTF. For the CDR3, the DNA is TGCAGCGTCCTCAGGTTGGCTAACTATGGCTACACCTTC. Together with reference TRBV29-1 and TRBJ1-2, the CDR3 gives the full variable domain: SAVISQKPSRDICQRGTSLTIQCQVDSQVTMMFWYRQQPGQSLTLIATANQGSEATYESGFVIDKFPISRPNLTFSTLTVSNMSPEDSSIYLCSVLRLANYGYTFGSGTRLTVV.

This clone was observed once. The chain links TRBV20-1 to TRBJ2-7, with D perhaps matching TRBD1 (5 bases). Germline lookup yields CDR1 DFQATT and CDR2 SNEGSKA (reference sequence). V lost 3 bases to trimming and J lost 8 bases, with 11 bases between them. The CDR3 totals 11 residues. DNA of the CDR3: TGCAGTGCTAGTCATTCAGGGAAGCAGTACTTC. This encodes CSASHSGKQYF.

The chain combines TRBV5-8 with TRBJ1-5; possibly TRBD1 for D (6 bases). The CDR3 loop spans 14 amino acids. Germline lookup yields CDR1 SGHTS and CDR2 YDEGEE. Trimming cost V 1 base and J 2 bases, with 7 bases left between them. The CDR3 spells CASSLYRGNQPQHF. In nucleotides, the CDR3 is TGTGCCAGCAGCTTGTACAGGGGCAATCAGCCCCAGCATTTT.

The chain couples TRBV28 to TRBJ1-2, with 10 positions matching TRBD1. V was clipped by 3 bases and J by 4 bases; unmatched bases: 2. The length of the CDR3 is 14 residues. The V gene's germline CDR1 is MDHEN and CDR2 SYDVKM. This CDR3 reads CASSFGTGAYGYTF. Written as DNA, the CDR3 is TGTGCCAGCAGTTTTGGGACAGGGGCCTATGGCTACACCTTC.

This chain uses TRBV19 with TRBJ1-2; D ambiguous. The CDR3 sequence is 17 residues long. CDR1 and CDR2 from the germline V gene are LNHDA and SQIVND (reference sequence). Trimming took off 1 base at V and 8 bases at J, with 23 bases between the two ends. The CDR3 loop is CASSIAGRLPNLEGYTF. The CDR3 DNA sequence: TGTGCCAGTAGTATAGCTGGGCGCCTCCCCAATTTGGAGGGCTACACCTTC.

This clone was observed a handful of times. The chain couples TRBV9 to TRBJ2-1; D is perhaps TRBD2 (6 bases). V gave up 4 bases and J gave up 0 bases, with 17 bases separating them. CDR1 is SGDLS and CDR2 is YYNGEE in the germline V gene. The CDR3 covers 17 residues. CDR3 in amino acids: CASSLPRGGSSYNEQFF. The CDR3 DNA sequence: TGTGCCAGCAGCCTGCCTCGCGGAGGGAGCTCCTACAATGAGCAGTTCTTC.

This clone was seen a handful of times. Other nucleotide sequences from this sample produce the same CDR3. The V call is TRBV6-5, the J call TRBJ2-7, with D possibly matching TRBD1 (5 bases). This CDR3 region has 12 residues. V lost 5 bases and J lost 3, with 8 bases in between. Germline V gives CDR1 MNHEY, CDR2 SVGAGI. Here the CDR3 DNA reads TGTGCCAGCAGTCTCAGGGACTACGAGCAGTACTTC. Protein: CASSLRDYEQYF.

The CDR3 nucleotides read TGTGCCAGCAGTGACGATGAGGGGGGGTCCCATGAGCAGTTCTTC. Protein product: CASSDDEGGSHEQFF. The chain carries TRBV6-4 and TRBJ2-1, with a possible D match to TRBD2 (7 bases). This CDR3 contains 15 residues. Germline CDR1 is MRHNA and CDR2 is SNTAGT. V was clipped by 2 bases and J by 8 bases, with 16 bases between them.